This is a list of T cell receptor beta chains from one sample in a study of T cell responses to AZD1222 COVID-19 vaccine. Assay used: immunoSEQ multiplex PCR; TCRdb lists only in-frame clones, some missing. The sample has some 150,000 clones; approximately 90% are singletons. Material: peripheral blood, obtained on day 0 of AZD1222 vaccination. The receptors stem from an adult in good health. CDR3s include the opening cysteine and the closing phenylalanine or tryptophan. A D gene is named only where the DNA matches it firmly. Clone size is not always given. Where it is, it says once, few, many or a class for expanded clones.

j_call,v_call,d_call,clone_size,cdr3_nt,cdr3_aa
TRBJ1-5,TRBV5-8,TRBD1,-,TGTGCCAGCAGCTCGGACAGGGGGAATCAGCCCCAGCATTTT,CASSSDRGNQPQHF
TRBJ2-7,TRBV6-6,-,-,TGTGCCAGCAGTCCACGGGACGTGGGTTCCTACGAGCAGTACTTC,CASSPRDVGSYEQYF
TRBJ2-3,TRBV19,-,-,TGTGCCAGTAGTCCCCGGACAGACAGCACAGATACGCAGTATTTT,CASSPRTDSTDTQYF
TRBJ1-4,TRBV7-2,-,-,TGTGCCAGCAGCATCCACACGTGGGGGGTTAATGAAAAACTGTTTTTT,CASSIHTWGVNEKLFF
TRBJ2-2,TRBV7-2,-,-,TGTGCCAGCAGCTTATGGGGAAGCACCGGGGAGCTGTTTTTT,CASSLWGSTGELFF
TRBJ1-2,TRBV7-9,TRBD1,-,TGTGCCAGCAGCCCATCCCCGCGGACAGGGGATCGTGGCTACACCTTC,CASSPSPRTGDRGYTF
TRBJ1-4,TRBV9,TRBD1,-,TGTGCCAGCAGCGTTAGACAGGGGGCTGAAAAACTGTTTTTT,CASSVRQGAEKLFF
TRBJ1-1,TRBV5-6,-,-,TGTGCCAGCAGCTTGCGAACCGTAGGCACTGAAGCTCTCTTT,CASSLRTVGTEALF
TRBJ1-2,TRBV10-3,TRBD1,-,TGTGCCATCAGTGAGGGGGCAGGGGGCGGCTATGGCTACACCTTC,CAISEGAGGGYGYTF
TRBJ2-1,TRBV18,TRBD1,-,TGTGCCAGCTCACCGTTATTTGGACAGGGCGCCTACAATGAGCAGTTCTTC,CASSPLFGQGAYNEQFF
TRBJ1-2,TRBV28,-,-,TGTGCCAGCAGTCCCCCCGGGGATTTCGATGGCTACACCTTC,CASSPPGDFDGYTF
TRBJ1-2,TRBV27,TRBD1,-,TGTGCCAGCAGTGCTGACAGGGTTGGTGGCTACACCTTC,CASSADRVGGYTF
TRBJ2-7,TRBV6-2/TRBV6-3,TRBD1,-,TGTGCCAGCAGTTACTCGATTGGACAGGGGGTCCACGAGCAGTACTTC,CASSYSIGQGVHEQYF
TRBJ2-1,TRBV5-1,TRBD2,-,TGCGCCAGCAGCTTGGGGCTAGCGGTTACCTACAATGAGCAGTTCTTC,CASSLGLAVTYNEQFF
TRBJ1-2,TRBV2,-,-,TGTGCCAGCAGTGAGGACGGCTATGGCTACACCTTC,CASSEDGYGYTF
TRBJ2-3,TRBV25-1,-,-,TGTGCCAGCAGTGCGCGGGACAAAGATACGCAGTATTTT,CASSARDKDTQYF
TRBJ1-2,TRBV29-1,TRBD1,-,TGCAGCGAAGGGGACAGTGACTATGGCTACACCTTC,CSEGDSDYGYTF
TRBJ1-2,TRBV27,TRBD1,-,TGTGCCAGCAGTACCCAGGGGGCGGGCAGGGCTAACTATGGCTACACCTTC,CASSTQGAGRANYGYTF
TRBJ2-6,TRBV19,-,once,TGTGCCAGTAGTATTGGGCGCGGGAATTCGCCTGGGGCCAACGTCCTGACTTTC,CASSIGRGNSPGANVLTF
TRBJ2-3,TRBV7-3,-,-,TGTGCCAGCAGCTTAGGAGGAGCGCGCACAGATACGCAGTATTTT,CASSLGGARTDTQYF
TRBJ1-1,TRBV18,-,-,TGTGCCAGCTCACCATTCGTTTCAGGGTGGAGTAGGAACACTGAAGCTTTCTTT,CASSPFVSGWSRNTEAFF
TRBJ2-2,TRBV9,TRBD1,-,TGTGCCAGCAGCGTAGCTACAGGGGACAGGGGTCCCGGGGAGCTGTTTTTT,CASSVATGDRGPGELFF
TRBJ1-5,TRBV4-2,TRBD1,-,TGTGCCAGCAGCCAAGATAAGGGGGACAGGGGGCTCAGGGGCAATCAGCCCCAGCATTTT,CASSQDKGDRGLRGNQPQHF
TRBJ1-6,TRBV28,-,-,TGTGCCAGCAGCCCTGACAGACGGGGCCTCTATAATTCACCCCTCCACTTT,CASSPDRRGLYNSPLHF
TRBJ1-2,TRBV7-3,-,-,TGTGCCAGCAGCTTCGTTGGCAACAACTATGGCTACACCTTC,CASSFVGNNYGYTF
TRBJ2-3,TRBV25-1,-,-,TGTGCCAGCAGTGAATCGCGGCAGGGGCCAAGCACAGATACGCAGTATTTT,CASSESRQGPSTDTQYF
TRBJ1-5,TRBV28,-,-,TGTGCCAGCTCGTTTAATCAGCCCCAGCATTTT,CASSFNQPQHF
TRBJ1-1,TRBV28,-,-,TGTGCCAGCAGTTTAACCGATAGGGGTTGGACTGAAGCTTTCTTT,CASSLTDRGWTEAFF
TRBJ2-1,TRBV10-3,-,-,TGTGCCATCAGTGGTGAGGGGGGGAATGAGCAGTTCTTC,CAISGEGGNEQFF
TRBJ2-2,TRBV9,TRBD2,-,TGTGCCAGCAGCGCCTCCCTAGCGGGAGACACCGGGGAGCTGTTTTTT,CASSASLAGDTGELFF
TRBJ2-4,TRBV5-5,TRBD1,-,TGTGCCAGCAGCGAAGGGGACAGGGGGCTCTCCGGGAACATTCAGTACTTC,CASSEGDRGLSGNIQYF
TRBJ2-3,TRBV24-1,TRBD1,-,TGTGCCACCAGTGACCGGACAGGGATATTCACAGATACGCAGTATTTT,CATSDRTGIFTDTQYF
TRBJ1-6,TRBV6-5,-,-,TGTGCCAGCAGTTACGGGTTCCCCTATAATTCACCCCTCCACTTT,CASSYGFPYNSPLHF
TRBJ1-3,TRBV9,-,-,TGTGCCAGCAGCGTAGAGGTGGGGGCTGGAAACACCATATATTTT,CASSVEVGAGNTIYF
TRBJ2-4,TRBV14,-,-,TGTGCCAGCAGCCAAGATCTAACGAGAGGGGCCAAAAACATTCAGTACTTC,CASSQDLTRGAKNIQYF
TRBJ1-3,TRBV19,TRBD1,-,TGTGCCAGTGGAGGACAGGGGTATGGAAACACCATATATTTT,CASGGQGYGNTIYF
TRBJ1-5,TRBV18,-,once,TGTGCCAGCTCACCTCTAGGATCAGGGATCCAGCCCCAGCATTTT,CASSPLGSGIQPQHF
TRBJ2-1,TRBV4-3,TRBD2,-,TGCGCCAGCAGCCCAGGGCCTAGCGGGAGGCCAAATGAGCAGTTCTTC,CASSPGPSGRPNEQFF
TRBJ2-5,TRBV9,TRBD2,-,TGTGCCAGCAGCGTAAGCGGGGGGCGGCAGACCCAGTACTTC,CASSVSGGRQTQYF
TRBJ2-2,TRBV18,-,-,TGTGCCAGCTCACCACCCCGGTCCGGGAGCGGGGAGCTGTTTTTT,CASSPPRSGSGELFF
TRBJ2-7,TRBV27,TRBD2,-,TGTGCCAGCAGTCCAGTAAGAGTAATAGCGGGCTACGAGCAGTACTTC,CASSPVRVIAGYEQYF
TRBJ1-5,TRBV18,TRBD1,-,TGTGCCAGCTCAACACAGGGGGGCAGCAATCAGCCCCAGCATTTT,CASSTQGGSNQPQHF
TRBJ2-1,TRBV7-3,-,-,TGTGCCAGCAGCTTATTCGGGAGTATCTACAATGAGCAGTTCTTC,CASSLFGSIYNEQFF
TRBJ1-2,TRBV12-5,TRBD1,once,TGTGCTAGTGGTTTGGTACTACAGGGGTCGGCGAACTATGGCTACACCTTC,CASGLVLQGSANYGYTF
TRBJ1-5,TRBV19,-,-,TGTGCCAGTAGTATCTCTCCCCATAGCAATCAGCCCCAGCATTTT,CASSISPHSNQPQHF
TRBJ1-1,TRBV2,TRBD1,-,TGTGCCAGGGCCGACAGGGGAAGGGGGAACACTGAAGCTTTCTTT,CARADRGRGNTEAFF
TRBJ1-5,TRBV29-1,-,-,TGCAGCGTTGCTGGGGACAATCAGCCCCAGCATTTT,CSVAGDNQPQHF